The 28 T cell receptor beta chains in this list originate from one sample, sequenced in a study of cytomegalovirus exposure and HLA in healthy donors. Generated by immunoSEQ multiplex PCR, the TCRdb table keeps only in-frame clones and is missing some. The sample has roughly 260,000 clones, roughly 89% seen once; the top ten hold roughly 2.5%. Material: PBMCs. Receptors originate from a man aged 18-30 years in good health and CMV-seronegative.

The chain employs TRBV4-3 and TRBJ1-3; no definite D call. V lost 2 bases and J lost 3, with 14 bases in between. From germline, CDR1 is LGHNA and CDR2 YSLEER. This CDR3 is 16 amino acids long. The CDR3 DNA sequence: TGCGCCAGCAGCCAATCAGCAGGCCGGAATGGAAACACCATATATTTT. Translated, it gives CASSQSAGRNGNTIYF.

The chain employs TRBV27 and TRBJ2-3; D unclear. There are 14 residues in the CDR3. The V end lost 0 bases, the J end lost 4 bases, and 8 bases lay between the germline ends. Germline V gene lookup returns CDR1 MNHEY and CDR2 SMNVEV (reference sequence). For the CDR3, the DNA is TGTGCCAGCAGTTTATCGCGCGGCCCAGATACGCAGTATTTT. Protein: CASSLSRGPDTQYF.

This clone was seen a few times. This sequence joins TRBV18 and TRBJ2-3, with 8 bases aligning to TRBD2. CDR1 and CDR2 (germline): KGHSH, LQKENI. The CDR3 is 17 residues long. The V gene end was trimmed by 2 bases and the J gene end by 0 bases; junction bases not matched to a gene: 7. The CDR3 region is CASSPIGGGKSTDTQYF. Written as DNA, the CDR3 is TGTGCCAGCTCACCAATTGGCGGGGGGAAGAGCACAGATACGCAGTATTTT. Supplemented by reference TRBV18 and TRBJ2-3, the full variable domain reads NAGVMQNPRHLVRRRGQEARLRCSPMKGHSHVYWYRQLPEEGLKFMVYLQKENIIDESGMPKERFSAEFPKEGPSILRIQQVVRGDSAAYFCASSPIGGGKSTDTQYFGPGTRLTVL.

The genes are TRBV10-3 and TRBJ2-3, with TRBD1 identical over 8 bases. The J segment lost 6 bases and the V segment lost 10 bases, leaving 9 bases of the junction unmatched. CDR3 length equals 13 residues. The germline gives CDR1 ENHRY, CDR2 SYGVKD. CDR3 in DNA: TGTGCCAAATCGACAGGGGCAGGGGATACGCAGTATTTT. This sequence encodes CAKSTGAGDTQYF.

The rearrangement joins TRBV6-6 to TRBJ1-5; maybe TRBD1 (6 bases). Germline V gene data show CDR1 as MNHNY and CDR2 as SVGAGI (reference sequence). V lost 9 bases and J 6 bases, leaving 24 bases between the germline ends. This CDR3 contains 16 residues. Here the CDR3 DNA reads TGTGCCAGTTCTGCTAGGCAGGGGTGGCAGACTCAGCCCCAGCATTTT. It codes for CASSARQGWQTQPQHF.

J is TRBJ1-2 and V is TRBV13; no firm D call. This CDR3 has 14 residues. The V end was cut by 2 bases, the J end by 0 bases, with 7 bases between. Germline-derived CDR1 and CDR2 are PRHDT and FYEKMQ (reference sequence). CDR3 in DNA: TGTGCCAGCAGCTTAAACGGAGCTAACTATGGCTACACCTTC. Protein: CASSLNGANYGYTF.

This clone has a handful of counts. This chain links TRBV6-5 with TRBJ1-6; no clear D. Germline CDR1 reads MNHEY; CDR2 reads SVGAGI. The CDR3 has 15 residues. Trimming took 1 base from V and 5 from J, leaving 9 bases between them. CDR3 in amino acids: CASSYWMTDNSPLHF. The CDR3 coding sequence is TGTGCCAGCAGTTACTGGATGACTGATAATTCACCCCTCCACTTT.

The chain couples TRBV5-8 to TRBJ2-7; 10 nucleotides line up with TRBD1. V lost 4 bases to trimming and J lost 3 bases; unmatched junction nucleotides: 4. The CDR3 extends over 14 amino acids. Per germline, CDR1 SGHTS and CDR2 YDEGEE. For the CDR3, the DNA is TGTGCCAGCAGCCTTGGACAGGGGGTCTACGAGCAGTACTTC. Translated: CASSLGQGVYEQYF.

The chain has TRBV6-5 and TRBJ1-1; no reliable D call. CDR1 is MNHEY, CDR2 SVGAGI, per germline. The CDR3 runs 15 residues. V lost 7 bases and J 0 bases, leaving 15 bases between the germline ends. The CDR3 DNA reads TGTGCCAGCAAACCGGGAGGCGGCATGAACACTGAAGCTTTCTTT. Translated: CASKPGGGMNTEAFF.

This clone is a singleton in its sample. This chain uses TRBV4-3 with TRBJ2-7, with 11 bases lining up with TRBD1. CDR1 is LGHNA, CDR2 YSLEER, per germline. V was clipped by 4 bases and J by 2 bases; unmatched bases: 4. The length of the CDR3 is 15 residues. The DNA of the CDR3 is TGCGCCAGCAGCCTGGGACAGGGGGGAACCTACGAGCAGTACTTC. Protein: CASSLGQGGTYEQYF.

The chain combines TRBV7-2 with TRBJ2-7, with 12 nucleotides matching TRBD2. The CDR3 consists of 17 residues. The germline V gene has CDR1 SGHTA and CDR2 FQGNSA. Losses at the gene ends were 3 bases for V and 0 bases for J; bases not matched to a gene: 6. In DNA form, the CDR3 reads TGTGCCAGCAGCTTGGGACTAGCGGGCCATGGCTCCTACGAGCAGTACTTC. Protein sequence: CASSLGLAGHGSYEQYF.

The chain uses TRBV12-5 and TRBJ2-7, with a tentative D call TRBD2 (5 bases). This CDR3 is 12 amino acids long. Germline V lookup: CDR1 LGHNT, CDR2 FRNRAP. V lost 6 bases and J 7 bases, leaving 13 bases between the germline ends. The CDR3 bases are TGTGCTAGTGGCCTCCCGGGGTCAGAGCAGTACTTC. Its protein product is CASGLPGSEQYF.

The J gene is TRBJ1-2, the V gene TRBV29-1; D unresolved. Germline loops: CDR1 SQVTM, CDR2 ANQGSEA. This CDR3 comprises 14 residues. V was pared by 4 bases and J by 5 bases, with 17 bases between. The chain's CDR3 is CSVGLSSLSYGYTF. CDR3 coding DNA: TGCAGCGTTGGATTATCAAGCCTTTCTTATGGCTACACCTTC.

The rearrangement links TRBV2 to TRBJ1-5; TRBD1 aligns across 11 bases. In germline, CDR1 is SNHLY, CDR2 FYNNEI. The CDR3 is 14 amino acids. The junction had 5 bases not matched to a gene; V was cut back by 6 bases and J by 7 bases. This CDR3 reads CASSGQGAGQPQHF. DNA for the CDR3: TGTGCCAGCAGCGGACAGGGGGCGGGCCAGCCCCAGCATTTT. Looking up the rest from reference TRBV2 and TRBJ1-5 gives the full variable domain: EPEVTQTPSHQVTQMGQEVILRCVPISNHLYFYWYRQILGQKVEFLVSFYNNEISEKSEIFDDQFSVERPDGSNFTLKIRSTKLEDSAMYFCASSGQGAGQPQHFGDGTRLSIL.

The count of this clone is one. The CDR3 sequence is CASSLASGRGQPQHF. The CDR3 DNA reads TGTGCCAGCAGCTTGGCTAGCGGGAGAGGTCAGCCCCAGCATTTT. V is TRBV5-6 and J is TRBJ1-5, with unresolved D. Germline V gene sequence: CDR1 SGHDT, CDR2 YYEEEE. The V end was cut by 0 bases, the J end by 6 bases, with 13 bases between. This CDR3 has 15 amino acids.

The chain has TRBV7-9 and TRBJ2-6; D gene unclear. The germline gives CDR1 SEHNR, CDR2 FQNEAQ (reference sequence). Trimming removed 5 bases from V and 0 bases from J, with 8 bases in between. The CDR3 is made up of 15 amino acids. The chain's CDR3 is CASSQSNSGANVLTF. The CDR3 DNA follows: TGTGCCAGCAGCCAGTCGAACTCTGGGGCCAACGTCCTGACTTTC.

This chain connects TRBV5-1 to TRBJ2-3; 7 bases agree with TRBD1. The CDR3 totals 16 residues. With V trimmed by 5 bases and J by 0 bases, 9 bases remained unmatched. Germline V lookup: CDR1 SGHRS, CDR2 YFSETQ. CDR3 nucleotides: TGCGCCAGCAGACTCGGGACAGCCAAAAGCACAGATACGCAGTATTTT. Protein: CASRLGTAKSTDTQYF.

The rearrangement joins TRBV5-6 to TRBJ1-5, with D possibly being TRBD1 (6 bases). This CDR3 is 16 amino acids long. Germline CDR1 SGHDT, CDR2 YYEEEE. Trimming took off 0 bases at V and 2 bases at J, with 12 bases between the two ends. CDR3 region: CASSLGGTSGNQPQHF. Here the CDR3 DNA reads TGTGCCAGCAGCTTGGGGGGGACATCGGGCAATCAGCCCCAGCATTTT.

The chain has TRBV4-1 and TRBJ1-5; the D gene is possibly TRBD1 (5 bases). Per germline, CDR1 MGHRA and CDR2 YSYEKL. V lost 1 base and J 4 bases, leaving 14 bases between the germline ends. There are 16 residues in the CDR3. The CDR3 region is CASSQGAGSRNQPQHF. The CDR3 nucleotides read TGCGCCAGCAGCCAAGGGGCAGGGTCGAGAAATCAGCCCCAGCATTTT.

The V call is TRBV13, the J call TRBJ2-5; TRBD2 agrees at 10 bases. The CDR3 is 16 amino acids. The V segment lost 4 bases and the J segment 5 bases; nucleotides outside the gene matches: 10. CDR1 is PRHDT, CDR2 FYEKMQ, per germline (reference sequence). The CDR3 protein is CASSSPTSGPPETQYF. The CDR3 DNA sequence: TGTGCCAGCAGCTCCCCGACTAGCGGGCCCCCTGAGACCCAGTACTTC.

V is TRBV7-2 and J is TRBJ2-7; a possible D gene is TRBD1 (5 bases). The CDR3 is made up of 14 amino acids. Germline V gives CDR1 SGHTA, CDR2 FQGNSA. The V end was cut by 1 base, the J end by 5 bases, with 12 bases between. As DNA, the CDR3 is TGTGCCAGCAGCTTAGTTCAGGGTCTCAACGAGCAGTACTTC. This gives the protein CASSLVQGLNEQYF.

This clone turned up a few times. The chain uses TRBV4-1 and TRBJ1-2, with TRBD1 matching over 8 bases. CDR3 length: 14 residues. CDR1 and CDR2 from the germline V gene are MGHRA and YSYEKL. The V gene end was trimmed by 6 bases and the J gene end by 5 bases; junction bases not matched to a gene: 8. CDR3 protein: CASSLGTGDYGYTF. The CDR3 bases are TGCGCCAGCAGTCTCGGGACAGGTGATTATGGCTACACCTTC.

The chain joins TRBV19 to TRBJ1-2; TRBD1 matches 9 bases. The germline V gene encodes CDR1 LNHDA and CDR2 SQIVND (reference sequence). The J segment lost 2 bases and the V segment lost 8 bases, leaving 9 bases of the junction unmatched. The CDR3 has 15 residues. CDR3 amino acids: CASPGTGWGNYGYTF. Here the CDR3 DNA reads TGTGCCAGTCCCGGGACAGGGTGGGGGAACTATGGCTACACCTTC.

The CDR3 is CAWGSLRQAQAFF. The DNA of the CDR3 is TGTGCCTGGGGATCATTACGACAGGCTCAAGCTTTCTTT. The chain joins TRBV30 to TRBJ1-1; tentative D call: TRBD1 (6 bases). The CDR3 has 13 amino acids. Germline V lookup: CDR1 GTSNPN, CDR2 SVGIG (reference sequence). V dropped 5 bases and J dropped 9 bases, with 19 bases sitting between them.

V is TRBV27 and J is TRBJ2-5, with D possibly being TRBD1 (7 bases). The length of the CDR3 is 16 residues. Trimming cost V 5 bases and J 0 bases, with 16 bases left between them. Per the germline V gene, CDR1 is MNHEY and CDR2 is SMNVEV (reference sequence). This CDR3 is CASSPRRDRYQETQYF. The CDR3 DNA follows: TGTGCCAGCAGTCCCCGGAGGGACAGATACCAAGAGACCCAGTACTTC.

The chain has TRBV4-1 and TRBJ2-3, with 7 bases matching TRBD2. The CDR3 has 15 amino acids. Trimming cost V 3 bases and J 4 bases; bases outside gene matches: 7. CDR1 and CDR2 from the germline V gene are MGHRA and YSYEKL. CDR3 sequence: CASSQMVLAADTQYF. In DNA form, the CDR3 reads TGCGCCAGCAGCCAGATGGTCCTAGCGGCAGATACGCAGTATTTT.

This chain joins TRBV9 and TRBJ2-5; D perhaps matches TRBD2 (6 bases). The V end lost 4 bases, the J end lost 3 bases, and 16 bases lay between the germline ends. Germline CDR1 reads SGDLS; CDR2 reads YYNGEE. The CDR3 runs 15 residues. The CDR3 loop reads CASSKRGSGKETQYF. CDR3 bases: TGTGCCAGCAGCAAACGAGGTAGCGGAAAAGAGACCCAGTACTTC.

In this sample, this clone turned up once. V gene TRBV7-2 combines with J gene TRBJ1-2; unclear D gene. Germline assignment: CDR1 SGHTA and CDR2 FQGNSA. Trimming shortened V by 3 bases and J by 0 bases, and 14 bases separated the two germline ends. The CDR3 has 16 residues. The CDR3 here is CASSLGPDGSNYGYTF. DNA of the CDR3: TGTGCCAGCAGCTTGGGCCCCGACGGATCTAACTATGGCTACACCTTC.